The 9 T cell receptor beta chains below all came from one sample that was sequenced in a study of T cell changes during pregnancy in multiple sclerosis. Method: immunoSEQ multiplex PCR; TCRdb's copy keeps in-frame clones and lacks some. The data contain more than 50,000 clones, more than 80% of them singletons. Sequences were derived from CD4+ T cells from peripheral blood mononuclear cells, sampled after pregnancy. These receptor sequences come from a female donor in good health, enrolled as a control in a pregnancy study.

J is TRBJ1-5 and V is TRBV6-1, with D tentatively TRBD1 (5 bases). Germline V gene sequence: CDR1 MNHNS, CDR2 SASEGT. The CDR3 has 16 amino acids. Trimming took off 4 bases at V and 8 bases at J, with 21 bases between the two ends. CDR3 coding DNA: TGTGCCAGCAGTGCTGCGGGACCGGCCCGTAATGAGCCCCAGCATTTT. It is translated as CASSAAGPARNEPQHF.

The chain combines TRBV19 with TRBJ2-7; the D gene is possibly TRBD1 (5 bases). Between the trimmed V and J ends, which lost 1 base and 0 bases, there was a span of 7 bases. Germline V gene sequence: CDR1 LNHDA, CDR2 SQIVND (reference sequence). The CDR3 has 14 residues. As DNA, the CDR3 is TGTGCCAGTAGTATAGGGACACCCTCCTACGAGCAGTACTTC. Its protein product is CASSIGTPSYEQYF.

The V gene is TRBV5-6, the J gene TRBJ2-1, with D tentatively TRBD2 (7 bases). V lost 4 bases, J lost 10 bases, and 27 bases lay in between. Germline V gene data show CDR1 as SGHDT and CDR2 as YYEEEE. The CDR3 runs 17 residues. The chain's CDR3 is CASSPYVKGGPGSEQFF. In nucleotides, the CDR3 is TGTGCCAGCAGCCCGTATGTTAAGGGGGGGCCAGGGTCGGAGCAGTTCTTC.

The chain combines TRBV5-8 with TRBJ2-7; 7 bases fit TRBD1. The CDR3 loop spans 14 amino acids. Germline loops: CDR1 SGHTS, CDR2 YDEGEE. Trimming cost V 1 base and J 5 bases; bases outside gene matches: 6. This CDR3 is CASSLQGVMNEQYF. The CDR3 nucleotides are TGTGCCAGCAGCTTGCAGGGGGTCATGAACGAGCAGTACTTC.

This clone has just one count. This chain connects TRBV7-2 to TRBJ2-2; the D gene is possibly TRBD1 (5 bases). From germline, CDR1 is SGHTA and CDR2 FQGNSA. This CDR3 region has 16 residues. Between the trimmed V and J ends, which lost 5 bases and 0 bases, there was a span of 13 bases. The CDR3 DNA follows: TGTGCCAGCAGCAGCCAGGGTTCGACGAACACCGGGGAGCTGTTTTTT. Amino acid sequence: CASSSQGSTNTGELFF. The full variable domain, in which reference TRBV7-2 and TRBJ2-2 provide the parts outside the CDR3, is GAGVSQSPSNKVTEKGKDVELRCDPISGHTALYWYRQSLGQGLEFLIYFQGNSAPDKSGLPSDRFSAERTGGSVSTLTIQRTQQEDSAVYLCASSSQGSTNTGELFFGEGSRLTVL.

This chain joins TRBV9 and TRBJ1-1; D gene ambiguous. Deletions cut 0 bases from V and 2 bases from J, with 5 bases between. The CDR3 consists of 13 residues. Germline V gene sequence: CDR1 SGDLS, CDR2 YYNGEE. Here the CDR3 DNA reads TGTGCCAGCAGCGTAGCACTTAACACTGAAGCTTTCTTT. This translates into CASSVALNTEAFF.

This clone was detected only once. The genes are TRBV14 and TRBJ1-3; 10 nucleotides align to TRBD1. Germline trimming cut 10 bases from V and 0 bases from J; bases unmatched to any gene: 30. The CDR3 length is 23 residues. CDR1 SGHDN and CDR2 FVKESK come from the germline V gene. The CDR3 region is CANSPKDRGWLLTPWHSGNTIYF. The CDR3, as DNA: TGTGCCAACTCACCGAAGGACAGGGGGTGGCTTTTAACCCCGTGGCACTCTGGAAACACCATATATTTT.

The chain couples TRBV7-9 to TRBJ2-3; 7 positions agree with TRBD1. Germline V CDR1 and CDR2: SEHNR, FQNEAQ (reference sequence). The V segment lost 4 bases and the J segment 5 bases; nucleotides outside the gene matches: 12. The CDR3 covers 16 residues. This chain's CDR3 is CASSSQGFGFQDTQYF. CDR3 in DNA: TGTGCCAGCAGCTCACAGGGGTTTGGTTTTCAAGATACGCAGTATTTT.

This clone was detected only once. This same CDR3 is encoded by further DNA sequences in the sample. The chain links TRBV20-1 to TRBJ2-5; weak D call: TRBD2 (6 bases). Trimming removed 7 bases at V and 5 bases at J, with 11 bases between. The V gene's germline CDR1 is DFQATT and CDR2 SNEGSKA (reference sequence). This CDR3 region has 11 residues. The CDR3 loop reads CSGGGGETQYF. The CDR3 DNA reads TGCAGTGGGGGAGGAGGGGAGACCCAGTACTTC.